Here is one TCR beta chain with its context. This entry is derived from a study of blood T cell repertoires in COVID-19. In the authors' workflow: For nucleated cells, counts were estimated from reference gene primer amplification. Clones were sequenced by immunoSEQ multiplex PCR, and TCRdb holds only the in-frame ones, with some missing. The V and J calls and the clone size are those of that table, but D and trimming were determined from the DNA. The sample has roughly 340,000 clones; around 87% are singletons. V lost 7 bases, J lost 0 bases, and 5 bases stayed unmatched. Germline CDR1 and CDR2: ENHRY and SYGVKD. CDR3 length: 15 residues.

The receptor's source is a man in his late teens or twenties who had recovered from COVID-19. The V and J genes are TRBV10-3 and TRBJ2-2; TRBD2 agrees at 7 bases. Input material: PBMCs or T cells enriched from blood (not recorded which). The CDR3 nucleotides are TGTGCCATCACGGGAGGAGGACCGAACACCGGGGAGCTGTTTTTT. It translates to CAITGGGPNTGELFF.